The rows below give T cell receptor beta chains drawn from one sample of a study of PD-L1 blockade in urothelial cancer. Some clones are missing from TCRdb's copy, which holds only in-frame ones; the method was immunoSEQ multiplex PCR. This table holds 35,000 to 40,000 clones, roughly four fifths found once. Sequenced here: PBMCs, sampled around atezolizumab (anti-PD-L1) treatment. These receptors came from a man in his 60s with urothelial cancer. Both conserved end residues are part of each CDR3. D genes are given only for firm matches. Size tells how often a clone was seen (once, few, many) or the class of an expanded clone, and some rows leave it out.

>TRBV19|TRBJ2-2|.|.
CASSPRGGVGELFF
TGTGCCAGTAGTCCCAGGGGTGGCGTCGGGGAGCTGTTTTTT
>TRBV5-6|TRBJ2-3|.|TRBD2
CASSLRVAGAATDTQYF
TGTGCCAGCAGCTTACGGGTAGCGGGGGCGGCCACAGATACGCAGTATTTT
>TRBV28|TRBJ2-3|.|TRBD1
CASSFDRAEATDTQYF
TGTGCCAGCAGTTTTGACAGGGCCGAAGCCACAGATACGCAGTATTTT
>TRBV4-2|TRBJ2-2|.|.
CASSQGRGTGELFF
TGTGCCAGCAGCCAAGGAAGGGGGACCGGGGAGCTGTTTTTT
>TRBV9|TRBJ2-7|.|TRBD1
CASSVGTGEYEQYF
TGTGCCAGCAGCGTAGGGACAGGGGAGTACGAGCAGTACTTC
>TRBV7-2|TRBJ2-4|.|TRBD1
CASSLGPTGFNIQYF
TGTGCCAGCAGCTTAGGCCCGACAGGGTTCAACATTCAGTACTTC
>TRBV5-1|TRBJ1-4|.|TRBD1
CASSPNQGAANEKLFF
TGCGCCAGCAGCCCGAACCAGGGGGCGGCTAATGAAAAACTGTTTTTT
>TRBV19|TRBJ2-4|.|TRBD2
CASSSRGVGRGYF
TGTGCCAGTAGCTCTCGGGGGGTGGGACGTGGGTACTTC
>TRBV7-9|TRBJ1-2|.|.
CASSPLGVAYGYTF
TGTGCCAGCAGCCCCCTCGGGGTAGCCTATGGCTACACCTTC
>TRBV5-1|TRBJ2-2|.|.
CASSTGPANTGELFF
TGCGCCAGCAGCACAGGGCCCGCGAACACCGGGGAGCTGTTTTTT
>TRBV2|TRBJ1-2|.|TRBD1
CASSDDRGNYGYTF
TGTGCCAGCAGTGACGACAGGGGTAACTATGGCTACACCTTC
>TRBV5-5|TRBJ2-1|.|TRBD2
CASTIPPIAGPYNEQFF
TGTGCCAGCACTATTCCCCCTATAGCGGGGCCCTACAATGAGCAGTTCTTC
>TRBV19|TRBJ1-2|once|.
CASSIPDSGGYTF
TGTGCCAGTAGTATTCCGGACTCGGGCGGCTACACCTTC
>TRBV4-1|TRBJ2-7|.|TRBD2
CASSLTGGGLYEQYF
TGCGCCAGCAGCCTAACTGGCGGGGGACTGTACGAGCAGTACTTC
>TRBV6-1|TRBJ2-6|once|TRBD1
CASTMGTAGANVLTF
TGTGCCAGCACTATGGGGACAGCTGGGGCCAACGTCCTGACTTTC
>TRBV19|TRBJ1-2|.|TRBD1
CASSPRTGGDTF
TGTGCCAGTAGTCCCCGGACAGGGGGAGACACCTTC
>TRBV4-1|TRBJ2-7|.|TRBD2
CASSQVVAGVTYEQYF
TGCGCCAGCAGCCAAGTTGTAGCGGGGGTGACCTACGAGCAGTACTTC
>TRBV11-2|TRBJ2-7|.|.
CASSLAQGHEQYF
TGTGCCAGCAGCTTAGCCCAGGGCCACGAGCAGTACTTC
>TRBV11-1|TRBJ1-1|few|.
CASSFEAAEESEAFF
TGTGCCAGCAGCTTTGAGGCGGCGGAAGAGTCTGAAGCTTTCTTT
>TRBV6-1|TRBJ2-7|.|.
CASRTIGGSHEQYF
TGTGCCAGTCGGACGATCGGAGGGTCCCACGAGCAGTACTTC
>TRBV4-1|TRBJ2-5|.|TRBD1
CASSPSRGLETQYF
TGCGCCAGCAGCCCCAGCAGGGGGCTAGAGACCCAGTACTTC
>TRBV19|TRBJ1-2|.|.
CASTPAGGANYGYTF
TGTGCCAGTACCCCCGCGGGAGGGGCTAACTATGGCTACACCTTC
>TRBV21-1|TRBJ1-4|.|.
CASSKDGRPFF
TGTGCCAGCAGCAAAGACGGCAGGCCGTTTTTT
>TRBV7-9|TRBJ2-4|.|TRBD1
CASSIRQGLAKNIQYF
TGTGCCAGCAGCATAAGACAGGGCCTAGCCAAAAACATTCAGTACTTC
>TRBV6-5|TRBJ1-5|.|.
CASTQGGNQPQHF
TGTGCCAGCACACAGGGTGGAAATCAGCCCCAGCATTTT
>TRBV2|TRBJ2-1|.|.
CASTPNRVSYNEQFF
TGTGCCAGCACCCCCAACAGGGTTTCCTACAATGAGCAGTTCTTC
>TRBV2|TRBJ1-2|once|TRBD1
CASSEQGADYGYTF
TGTGCCAGCAGTGAACAGGGGGCGGACTATGGCTACACCTTT
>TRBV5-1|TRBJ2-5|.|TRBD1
CASSSLSVDRDQETQYF
TGCGCCAGCAGCTCGCTATCGGTTGACAGGGACCAAGAGACCCAGTACTTC
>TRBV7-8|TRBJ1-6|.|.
CASTSAGGHNSPLHF
TGTGCCAGCACCTCAGCGGGAGGCCATAATTCACCCCTCCACTTT
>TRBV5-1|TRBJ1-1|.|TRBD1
CASSLAGQGINTEAFF
TGCGCCAGCAGCTTGGCCGGACAGGGGATTAACACTGAAGCTTTCTTT
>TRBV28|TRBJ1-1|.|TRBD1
CASNRQTGLGTEAFF
TGTGCCAGCAATCGCCAGACAGGGCTGGGAACTGAAGCTTTCTTT
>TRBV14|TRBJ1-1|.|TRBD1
CASSLYRGNTEAFF
TGTGCCAGCAGCCTATACAGGGGGAACACTGAAGCTTTCTTT
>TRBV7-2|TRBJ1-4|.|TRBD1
CASSQRAGQFEKLFF
TGTGCCAGCAGCCAAAGGGCGGGACAGTTCGAAAAACTGTTTTTT
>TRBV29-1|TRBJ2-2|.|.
CSVTQGGYTGELFF
TGCAGCGTTACGCAGGGGGGCTACACCGGGGAGCTGTTTTTT
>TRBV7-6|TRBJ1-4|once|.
CASSQENLANEKLFF
TGTGCCAGCAGCCAAGAAAATTTAGCTAATGAAAAACTGTTTTTT
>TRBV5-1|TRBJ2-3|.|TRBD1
CASSSDRVIDTQYF
TGCGCCAGCAGCTCGGACAGGGTCATAGATACGCAGTATTTT
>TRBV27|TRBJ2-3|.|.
CASSLKGVESPRDTQYF
TGTGCCAGCAGTTTAAAAGGGGTCGAATCCCCTCGTGATACGCAGTATTTT
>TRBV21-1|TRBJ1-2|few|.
CASRFRDSLWGYTF
TGTGCCAGCAGGTTTAGGGACAGCCTTTGGGGCTACACCTTC
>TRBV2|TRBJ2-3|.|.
CASRETWTDTQYF
TGTGCCAGCAGGGAGACTTGGACAGATACGCAGTATTTT
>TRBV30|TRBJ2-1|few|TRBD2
CAWGRDYNNEQFF
TGTGCCTGGGGCCGGGACTACAACAATGAGCAGTTCTTC
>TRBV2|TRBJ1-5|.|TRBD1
CASSTDRGQPQHF
TGTGCCAGCAGTACAGACAGGGGCCAGCCCCAGCATTTT
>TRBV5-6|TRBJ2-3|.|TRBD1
CASSLAWGQGVGDTQYF
TGTGCCAGCAGCTTGGCCTGGGGACAGGGAGTAGGAGATACGCAGTATTTT
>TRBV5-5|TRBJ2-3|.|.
CASSLKLGFTDTQYF
TGTGCCAGCAGCTTGAAACTAGGCTTCACAGATACGCAGTATTTT
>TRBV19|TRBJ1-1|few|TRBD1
CASSWDRGHLREAFF
TGTGCCAGTAGTTGGGACAGGGGCCACCTTAGGGAAGCTTTCTTT
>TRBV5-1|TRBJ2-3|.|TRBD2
CASSSSGGITDTQYF
TGCGCCAGCAGCTCTAGCGGGGGGATCACAGATACGCAGTATTTT
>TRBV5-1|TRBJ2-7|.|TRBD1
CASSLNPGQGLRGQYF
TGCGCCAGCAGCTTGAATCCCGGACAGGGCCTACGTGGGCAGTACTTC
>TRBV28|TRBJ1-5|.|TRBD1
CASSFTDRGINQPQHF
TGTGCCAGCAGTTTTACGGACAGGGGCATCAATCAGCCCCAGCATTTT
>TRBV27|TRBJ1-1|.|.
CASSHDFRVTEAFF
TGTGCCAGCAGCCACGACTTTAGAGTCACTGAAGCTTTCTTT
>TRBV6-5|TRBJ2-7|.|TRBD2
CASTPGTRSSEQYF
TGTGCCAGCACCCCGGGGACTAGATCTAGTGAGCAGTACTTC
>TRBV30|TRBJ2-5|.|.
CASKTLGAGKTQYF
TGTGCCTCAAAGACTTTGGGCGCGGGAAAGACCCAGTACTTC
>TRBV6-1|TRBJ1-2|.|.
CASSGREGRNYGYTF
TGTGCCAGCAGTGGGCGGGAGGGGCGTAACTATGGCTACACCTTC
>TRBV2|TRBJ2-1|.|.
CASSPGTAAYNEQFF
TGTGCCAGCAGTCCCGGGACTGCAGCCTACAATGAGCAGTTCTTC
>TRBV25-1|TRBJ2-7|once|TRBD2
CASFGGGYEYF
TGTGCCAGCTTCGGGGGAGGGTATGAGTACTTC
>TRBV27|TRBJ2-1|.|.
CASSPRARNEQFF
TGTGCCAGCAGCCCGAGGGCCCGTAATGAGCAGTTCTTC
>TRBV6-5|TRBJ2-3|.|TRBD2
CASSTGTSGVDTQYF
TGTGCCAGCAGTACCGGGACTAGCGGGGTGGATACGCAGTATTTT